The 26 T cell receptor beta chains presented below share a single source sample, sequenced in a study of shared clonotypes between healthy human individuals. Measured with immunoSEQ multiplex PCR; TCRdb has only the in-frame clones, and not every one. The repertoire holds about 2.3 million clones, with roughly 92% as singletons. The sequencing sample was made of naive CD4+ T cells from PBMCs. Subset denoted: CD45RA+ positively selected. These TCRs come from a man between 18 and 35 years old in good health. Some clones in this sample may be carry-over from other donors' samples.

The chain has TRBV19 and TRBJ2-3, with D possibly TRBD2 on 6 matching bases. V lost 3 bases, J lost 1 base, and 11 bases lay in between. The CDR3 runs to 15 residues. The germline CDR1 and CDR2 sequences are LNHDA and SQIVND (reference sequence). The DNA of the CDR3 is TGTGCCAGTAGTATCACTAGCCGGGGCACAGATACGCAGTATTTT. Protein sequence: CASSITSRGTDTQYF.

V usage is TRBV10-3 and J usage is TRBJ2-7, with D possibly TRBD1 on 6 matching bases. CDR3 length: 17 amino acids. V was shortened by 3 bases and J by 1 base, with 19 bases between the two germline ends. Germline assignment: CDR1 ENHRY and CDR2 SYGVKD. This CDR3 reads CAISEGGQGPHSYEQYF. DNA of the CDR3: TGTGCCATCAGTGAAGGTGGGCAGGGGCCGCATTCCTACGAGCAGTACTTC.

V usage is TRBV6-4 and J usage is TRBJ2-1; possibly TRBD1 for D (6 bases). The CDR3 is 14 amino acids. Germline V gene lookup returns CDR1 MRHNA and CDR2 SNTAGT. Trimming pared 8 bases from V and 5 bases from J, leaving 16 bases between. The CDR3 DNA reads TGTGCCAGCTCCCAGACAGGCCCGCACAATGAGCAGTTCTTC. Amino acid sequence: CASSQTGPHNEQFF.

V usage is TRBV6-1 and J usage is TRBJ2-1, with D perhaps assigned TRBD1 or TRBD2 (5 bases each). CDR3 length equals 12 residues. With 6 bases removed from V and 11 bases from J, the gap between germline ends came to 14 bases. CDR1 and CDR2 from the germline V gene are MNHNS and SASEGT. The CDR3 sequence is CASRVSPGQQFF. The CDR3 DNA is TGTGCCAGCAGGGTTAGTCCGGGACAGCAGTTCTTC.

The rearrangement joins TRBV5-4 to TRBJ1-2, with 8 positions matching TRBD1. The CDR3 totals 16 residues. With 4 bases clipped from V and 0 bases from J, the junction kept 8 bases outside the gene matches. Looked up from germline, CDR1 is SGHNT and CDR2 is YYREEE (reference sequence). This chain's CDR3 is CASSPSLDRANYGYTF. In DNA, the CDR3 is TGTGCCAGCAGCCCCAGCCTGGACAGGGCTAACTATGGCTACACCTTC.

The V call is TRBV5-1, the J call TRBJ2-7; possible D gene TRBD2, 6 bases. V lost 4 bases to trimming and J lost 3 bases, with 17 bases between them. Germline V CDR1 and CDR2: SGHRS, YFSETQ. The CDR3 runs to 15 residues. The CDR3 DNA is TGCGCCAGCAGCCGGGGGACTGAAGTGAGCTACGAGCAGTACTTC. It encodes CASSRGTEVSYEQYF. The full variable domain, rest sourced from reference TRBV5-1 and TRBJ2-7, is KAGVTQTPRYLIKTRGQQVTLSCSPISGHRSVSWYQQTPGQGLQFLFEYFSETQRNKGNFPGRFSGRQFSNSRSEMNVSTLELGDSALYLCASSRGTEVSYEQYFGPGTRLTVT.

The V call is TRBV7-8, the J call TRBJ2-7; TRBD2 matches 7 bases. The germline V gene encodes CDR1 SGHVS and CDR2 FQNEAQ. The junction had 12 bases not matched to a gene; V was cut back by 3 bases and J by 4 bases. The CDR3 covers 16 residues. CDR3 sequence (DNA): TGTGCCAGCAGCTTTATTTCGGGGGAGGGAGGGTACGAGCAGTACTTC. It is translated as CASSFISGEGGYEQYF.

This rearrangement joins TRBV27 to TRBJ1-5; 9 nucleotides line up with TRBD1. Germline trimming cut 4 bases from V and 9 bases from J; bases unmatched to any gene: 10. The germline V gene has CDR1 MNHEY and CDR2 SMNVEV (reference sequence). The CDR3 contains 15 residues. CDR3 protein: CASSSGGQGPRPQHF. DNA of the CDR3: TGTGCCAGCAGTTCCGGGGGACAGGGCCCACGGCCCCAGCATTTT.

The rearrangement links TRBV7-3 to TRBJ1-1; 9 bases map to TRBD1. The CDR3 runs to 13 residues. V trimming: 9 bases; J trimming: 3 bases; junction bases outside the gene matches: 5. Germline V gene lookup returns CDR1 SGHTA and CDR2 FQGTGA. This CDR3 is CASGRDRDTEAFF. CDR3 coding DNA: TGTGCCAGTGGCCGGGACAGGGACACTGAAGCTTTCTTT. Complete variable domain (other parts from reference TRBV7-3 and TRBJ1-1): GAGVSQTPSNKVTEKGKYVELRCDPISGHTALYWYRQSLGQGPEFLIYFQGTGAADDSGLPNDRFFAVRPEGSVSTLKIQRTERGDSAVYLCASGRDRDTEAFFGQGTRLTVV.

The chain combines TRBV5-1 with TRBJ2-7; 13 nucleotides match TRBD2. The V gene's germline CDR1 is SGHRS and CDR2 YFSETQ. V was clipped by 0 bases and J by 2 bases; unmatched bases: 5. The CDR3 has 17 amino acids. Here the CDR3 reads CASSLAPGLAGTYEQYF. CDR3 nucleotide sequence: TGCGCCAGCAGCTTGGCGCCGGGACTAGCGGGAACCTACGAGCAGTACTTC. Complete variable domain (other parts from reference TRBV5-1 and TRBJ2-7): KAGVTQTPRYLIKTRGQQVTLSCSPISGHRSVSWYQQTPGQGLQFLFEYFSETQRNKGNFPGRFSGRQFSNSRSEMNVSTLELGDSALYLCASSLAPGLAGTYEQYFGPGTRLTVT.

This chain joins TRBV5-1 and TRBJ1-5; D remains ambiguous. CDR3 length: 15 amino acids. The germline V gene encodes CDR1 SGHRS and CDR2 YFSETQ. V lost 4 bases, J lost 0 bases, and 11 bases lay in between. The CDR3 nucleotides read TGCGCCAGCAGCCCGGGAGCCTATAGCAATCAGCCCCAGCATTTT. Its protein product is CASSPGAYSNQPQHF.

The chain recombines TRBV19 with TRBJ2-7, with 7 bases matching TRBD1. The CDR3 sequence is 14 residues long. CDR1 is LNHDA and CDR2 is SQIVND in the germline V gene (reference sequence). V shed 4 bases and J 9 bases; nucleotides not matched to a gene: 12. DNA for the CDR3: TGTGCCAGTAGTACCCGGGACAGCCCCAGCGGGCAGTACTTC. Translating gives CASSTRDSPSGQYF. Filled out from reference TRBV19 and TRBJ2-7, the complete variable domain reads DGGITQSPKYLFRKEGQNVTLSCEQNLNHDAMYWYRQDPGQGLRLIYYSQIVNDFQKGDIAEGYSVSREKKESFPLTVTSAQKNPTAFYLCASSTRDSPSGQYFGPGTRLTVT.

This chain connects TRBV5-1 to TRBJ1-1; 12 bases line up with TRBD1. The CDR3 covers 17 residues. V lost 6 bases and J lost 5; bases outside the gene matches: 14. Per the germline V gene, CDR1 is SGHRS and CDR2 is YFSETQ. The CDR3 nucleotides read TGCGCCAGCAACAGAGATCCGGGACAGGGGGCGTGGACTGAAGCTTTCTTT. It codes for CASNRDPGQGAWTEAFF. Full variable domain (rest looked up from reference TRBV5-1 and TRBJ1-1): KAGVTQTPRYLIKTRGQQVTLSCSPISGHRSVSWYQQTPGQGLQFLFEYFSETQRNKGNFPGRFSGRQFSNSRSEMNVSTLELGDSALYLCASNRDPGQGAWTEAFFGQGTRLTVV.

The gene calls are TRBV11-3 and TRBJ2-3; TRBD2 aligns across 7 bases. This CDR3 is 13 amino acids long. The V gene end was trimmed by 5 bases and the J gene end by 8 bases; junction bases not matched to a gene: 7. Germline CDR1 SGHNT, CDR2 YENEEA. CDR3 coding DNA: TGTGCCAGCAGCCCTAGCGGCCCGGGTACGCAGTATTTT. Residues: CASSPSGPGTQYF.

The rearrangement joins TRBV11-2 to TRBJ2-1; D gene unclear. This CDR3 is built from 18 residues. From germline, CDR1 is SGHAT and CDR2 FQNNGV. With 0 bases removed from V and 3 bases from J, the gap between germline ends came to 18 bases. CDR3 loop: CASSLDLVGMALYNEQFF. As DNA, the CDR3 is TGTGCCAGCAGCTTAGATTTGGTAGGGATGGCCCTCTACAATGAGCAGTTCTTC.

This clone was seen just once. The rearrangement uses TRBV27 and TRBJ2-5; 7 nucleotides line up with TRBD1. The CDR3 is 12 amino acids. From germline, CDR1 is MNHEY and CDR2 SMNVEV (reference sequence). The trim removed 9 bases at V and 5 bases at J, leaving 6 bases unmatched. CDR3 coding DNA: TGTGCCAGTTCGAGGGGGCCGGAGACCCAGTACTTC. Amino acids: CASSRGPETQYF.

CDR3 nucleotide sequence: TGTGCCAGCTCACCGTCCTCGACAGGTTTTGAAGGCTACACCTTC. This gives the protein CASSPSSTGFEGYTF. The rearrangement links TRBV18 to TRBJ1-2; TRBD1 might be the D (6 bases). Germline V gene lookup returns CDR1 KGHSH and CDR2 LQKENI. The V gene lost 3 bases and the J gene lost 8 bases, with 19 bases spanning the gap. The CDR3 is 15 residues long.

CDR3 region: CASSRYLGLERELDTQYF. The CDR3 region has the DNA TGCGCCAGCAGCCGATACCTGGGGCTAGAGCGGGAGCTAGATACGCAGTATTTT. This chain links TRBV4-3 with TRBJ2-3; 8 nucleotides agree with TRBD2. V trimming: 4 bases; J trimming: 5 bases; junction bases outside the gene matches: 17. Per germline, CDR1 LGHNA and CDR2 YSLEER. The CDR3 loop spans 18 amino acids.

The chain is built from TRBV28 and TRBJ2-3; no firm D call. V gave up 7 bases and J gave up 4 bases, with 18 bases separating them. Germline CDR1 MDHEN, CDR2 SYDVKM. The CDR3 runs to 15 residues. CDR3 residues: CASNSRLRGADTQYF. Here the CDR3 DNA reads TGTGCCAGCAATTCCCGGCTACGTGGCGCAGATACGCAGTATTTT.

This clone was seen only once. The rearrangement links TRBV6-5 to TRBJ2-7, with 8 bases that match TRBD2. CDR1 and CDR2 from the germline V gene are MNHEY and SVGAGI. The CDR3 extends over 15 amino acids. V trimming: 6 bases; J trimming: 5 bases; junction bases outside the gene matches: 12. In nucleotides, the CDR3 is TGTGCCAGCAGCTCGCTCCGTGGTAGCGGGAACGAGCAGTACTTC. The encoded protein is CASSSLRGSGNEQYF.

The chain employs TRBV9 and TRBJ1-4; TRBD1 agrees at 9 bases. Trimming at V came to 1 base and at J to 8 bases, leaving 3 bases not matched to a gene. Germline CDR1 is SGDLS and CDR2 is YYNGEE. This CDR3 has 14 amino acids. The CDR3 spells CASSVRDRDEKLFF. The DNA for the CDR3 is TGTGCCAGCAGCGTAAGGGACAGGGACGAAAAACTGTTTTTT.

The J gene is TRBJ2-7, the V gene TRBV10-3; tentative D call: TRBD2 (7 bases). Germline V lookup: CDR1 ENHRY, CDR2 SYGVKD. The CDR3 loop spans 15 amino acids. V lost 4 bases, J lost 3 bases, and 16 bases lay in between. The CDR3 nucleotides are TGTGCCATCAGTGGGGGGGGGCTGGGGGACTACGAGCAGTACTTC. Protein: CAISGGGLGDYEQYF.

This sequence joins TRBV30 and TRBJ2-3; D is unresolved. Germline lookup yields CDR1 GTSNPN and CDR2 SVGIG (reference sequence). The CDR3 consists of 16 residues. V shed 0 bases and J shed 0 bases, with 13 bases lying between them. The CDR3 loop reads CAWSVPWFSSTDTQYF. CDR3 DNA sequence: TGTGCCTGGAGTGTCCCATGGTTTTCTAGCACAGATACGCAGTATTTT. The full variable domain, with the rest looked up from reference TRBV30 and TRBJ2-3, is SQTIHQWPATLVQPVGSPLSLECTVEGTSNPNLYWYRQAAGRGLQLLFYSVGIGQISSEVPQNLSASRPQDRQFILSSKKLLLSDSGFYLCAWSVPWFSSTDTQYFGPGTRLTVL.

In the case of this clone: The sample has other DNA sequences that encode this CDR3 too. This chain joins TRBV9 and TRBJ2-3; D is possibly TRBD2 (6 bases). From germline, CDR1 is SGDLS and CDR2 YYNGEE. Deletions cut 0 bases from V and 5 bases from J, with 7 bases between. This CDR3 has 13 amino acids. CDR3 residues: CASSVGGGDTQYF. The DNA for the CDR3 is TGTGCCAGCAGCGTAGGGGGAGGAGATACGCAGTATTTT.

CDR3 nucleotides: TGTGCCAGCTTACTCGGACAGGCCAGCAATCAGCCCCAGCATTTT. Translation gives CASLLGQASNQPQHF. The chain links TRBV6-1 to TRBJ1-5; TRBD1 agrees at 7 bases. Trimming removed 8 bases from V and 1 base from J; junction bases left unmatched: 8. The CDR3 runs 15 residues. Germline V gene data show CDR1 as MNHNS and CDR2 as SASEGT.

The chain carries TRBV6-5 and TRBJ1-5; D is unresolved. This CDR3 contains 15 residues. Germline CDR1 is MNHEY and CDR2 is SVGAGI. Trimming took off 4 bases at V and 4 bases at J, with 14 bases between the two ends. Written as DNA, the CDR3 is TGTGCCAGCAGTTCCGGTCTCGGGAAAAATCAGCCCCAGCATTTT. It codes for CASSSGLGKNQPQHF.